This T cell receptor (beta chain) was profiled in a study of blood T cell repertoires in COVID-19. This CDR3 region has 17 residues. Trimming took 2 bases from V and 5 from J; bases not matched to a gene: 9. In germline, CDR1 is LGHDT, CDR2 YNNKEL (reference sequence). This clone was detected only a few times. This table comes from immunoSEQ multiplex PCR, and its TCRdb copy is limited to in-frame clones, with some not included. Of fewer than 200,000 clones listed, roughly 80% were seen once; the top ten hold 6% to 8.5%. The source material was peripheral blood. The J gene is TRBJ2-1, the V gene TRBV3-1 (or the pseudogene TRBV3-2); 10 bases are shared with TRBD2. This sequence originates from a human donor in a cohort sampled during active COVID-19. The CDR3 DNA reads TGTGCCAGCAGCCAATACCATAGCGGGGGGACCGACAATGAGCAGTTCTTC. Its translation: CASSQYHSGGTDNEQFF.